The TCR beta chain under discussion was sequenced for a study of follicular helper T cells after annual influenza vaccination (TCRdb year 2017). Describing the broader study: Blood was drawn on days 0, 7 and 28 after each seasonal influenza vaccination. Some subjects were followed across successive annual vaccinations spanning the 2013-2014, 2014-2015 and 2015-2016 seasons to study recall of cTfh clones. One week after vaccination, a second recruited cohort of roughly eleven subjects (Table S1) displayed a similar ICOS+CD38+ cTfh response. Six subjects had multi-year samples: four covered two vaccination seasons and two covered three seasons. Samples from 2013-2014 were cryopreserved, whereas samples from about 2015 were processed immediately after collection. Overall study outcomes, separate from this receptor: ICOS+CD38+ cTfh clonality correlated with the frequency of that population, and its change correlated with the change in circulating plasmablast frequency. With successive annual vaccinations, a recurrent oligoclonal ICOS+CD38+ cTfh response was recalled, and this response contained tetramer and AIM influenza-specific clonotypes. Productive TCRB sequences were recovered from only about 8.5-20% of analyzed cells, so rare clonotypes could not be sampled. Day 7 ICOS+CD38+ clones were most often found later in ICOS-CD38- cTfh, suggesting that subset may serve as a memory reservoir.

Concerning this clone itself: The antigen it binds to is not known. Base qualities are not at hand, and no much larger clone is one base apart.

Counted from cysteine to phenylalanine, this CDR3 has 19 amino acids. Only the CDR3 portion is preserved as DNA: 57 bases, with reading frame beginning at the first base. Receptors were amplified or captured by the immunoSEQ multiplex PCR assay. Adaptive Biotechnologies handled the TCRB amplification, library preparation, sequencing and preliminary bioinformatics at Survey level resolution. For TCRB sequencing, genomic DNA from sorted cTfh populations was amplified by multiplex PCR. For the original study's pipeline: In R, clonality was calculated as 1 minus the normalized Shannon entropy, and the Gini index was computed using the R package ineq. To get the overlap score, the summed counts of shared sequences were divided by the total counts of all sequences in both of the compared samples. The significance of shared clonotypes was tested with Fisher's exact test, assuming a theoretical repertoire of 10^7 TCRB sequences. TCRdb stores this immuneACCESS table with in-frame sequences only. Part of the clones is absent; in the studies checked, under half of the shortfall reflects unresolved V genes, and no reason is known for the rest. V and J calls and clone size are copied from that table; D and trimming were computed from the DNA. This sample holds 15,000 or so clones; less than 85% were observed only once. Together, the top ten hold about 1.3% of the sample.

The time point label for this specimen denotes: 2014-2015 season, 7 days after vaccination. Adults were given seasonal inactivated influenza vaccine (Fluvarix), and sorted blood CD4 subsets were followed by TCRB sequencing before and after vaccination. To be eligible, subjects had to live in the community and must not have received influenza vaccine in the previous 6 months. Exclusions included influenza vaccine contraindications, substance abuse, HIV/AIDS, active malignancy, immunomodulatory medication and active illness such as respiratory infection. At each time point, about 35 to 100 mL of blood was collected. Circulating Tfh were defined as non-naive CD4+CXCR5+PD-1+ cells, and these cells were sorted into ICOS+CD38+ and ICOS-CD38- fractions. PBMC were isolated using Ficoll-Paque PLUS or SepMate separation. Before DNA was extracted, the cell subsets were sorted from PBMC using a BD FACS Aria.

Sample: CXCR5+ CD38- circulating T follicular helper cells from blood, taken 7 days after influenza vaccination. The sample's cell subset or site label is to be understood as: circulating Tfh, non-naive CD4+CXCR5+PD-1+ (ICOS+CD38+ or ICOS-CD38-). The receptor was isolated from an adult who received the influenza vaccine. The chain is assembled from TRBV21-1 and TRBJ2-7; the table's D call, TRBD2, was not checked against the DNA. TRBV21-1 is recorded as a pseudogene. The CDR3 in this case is CASSSTTRGGSRGCYEQYF. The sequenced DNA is TGTGCCAGCAGCAGCACCACGAGGGGAGGCTCGAGGGGATGCTACGAGCAGTACTTC.